This record looks at one TCR beta chain sequence and its context. The germline V gene encodes CDR1 SNHLY and CDR2 FYNNEI. The V end was cut by 3 bases, the J end by 2 bases, with 8 bases between. The CDR3 has 13 amino acids. This sample is part of a study of blood T cell repertoires in COVID-19. Study-wide background: COVID-19 samples from acute and convalescent phases originated in the United States, Italy and Spain. T cells, B-cell-depleted T cells, or PBMCs supplied cDNA or gDNA.

In the original processing: For nucleated cells, counts were estimated from reference gene primer amplification. Clones were sequenced by immunoSEQ multiplex PCR, and TCRdb holds only the in-frame ones, with some missing. V and J calls and clone size follow that table, whereas D and trimming were derived from the DNA. The sample lists approximately 170,000 clones, less than 85% seen once, with under 15% in the top ten. This clonotype was sampled from a woman in her fifties or sixties with acute or convalescent COVID-19. The source material was peripheral blood. The chain is built from TRBV2 and TRBJ2-7; tentatively, D is TRBD2 (6 bases). CDR3 in DNA: TGTGCCAGCAGTGATGGAGGGGCCTACGAGCAGTACTTC. Amino acid sequence: CASSDGGAYEQYF.